This T cell receptor beta chain is from a study of T-cell memory formation after mild COVID-19. Study outcomes and limitations: The finding that pre-infection memory included some responding clones suggested that cross-reactive memory joined.

V was pared by 4 bases and J by 7 bases, with 12 bases between. Germline V gene data show CDR1 as SGHRS and CDR2 as YFSETQ. CDR3 size: 13 residues. A 5'RACE reaction primed in the constant segment made cDNA libraries of TCR alpha and TCR beta, and these carried sample barcodes and UMIs. MiXCR, run by TCRdb on the 5' RACE reads, gives a single entry per CDR3 protein. The data show tens of thousands of distinct CDR3 sequences, 6% to 6.5% seen once. This clonotype has a count of ten or more. Its antigen is as yet unknown. The TCR sequence derives from an adult who had mild COVID-19 (a few samples of this study predate the infection). Cell type and time point are not known. This chain links TRBV5-1 with TRBJ1-5, with D perhaps TRBD1 (5 bases). Sequencing was done on a sample of PBMCs or a T cell subset sorted from them (not recorded which). The CDR3 loop reads CASSTAGEQPQHF. The CDR3 DNA reads as TGCGCCAGCAGCACCGCGGGGGAACAGCCCCAGCATTTT.